This TCR beta chain was identified during a study of control samples from healthy donors and cancer patients. The table came from immunoSEQ multiplex PCR; TCRdb's copy has only in-frame clones and leaves some out. The repertoire has fewer than 95,000 clones, 85% to 90% of them found once; the top ten carry less than 2.5%. The germline V gene encodes CDR1 LNHDA and CDR2 SQIVND (reference sequence). The CDR3 has 14 residues. Between the trimmed V and J ends, which lost 6 bases and 4 bases, there was a span of 13 bases. The specimen sequenced was blood. The sequence was obtained from a middle-aged woman in good health. V and J are TRBV19 and TRBJ1-3; TRBD1 might be the D (5 bases). DNA of the CDR3: TGTGCCAGTAGCGACGGGGGAGAAGGAAACACCATATATTTT. This codes for CASSDGGEGNTIYF.